This TCR beta chain originates from a study of neoadjuvant anti-PD-1 for oral cavity cancer. With 4 bases clipped from V and 2 bases from J, the junction kept 11 bases outside the gene matches. The CDR3 contains 17 residues. CDR1 is SGDLS and CDR2 is YYNGEE in the germline V gene. To note about this clone: Its specificity is unknown.

Points from the study as a whole: Pretreatment Treg/Th17 ratio correlated inversely with post-treatment tumor clonality. With three patients per group, TCR findings need larger cohorts.

Patients were newly diagnosed with stage II-IVA oral cavity squamous cell carcinoma without prior systemic or radiation treatment. Libraries were prepared by immunoSEQ multiplex PCR; TCRdb keeps only in-frame clonotypes and omits some of them. The sample comprises some 15,000 clones, 65% of which are singletons, and just over 2% rests with the top ten. This sequence originates from a person aged 40 to 85 with oral cavity squamous cell carcinoma. The chain uses TRBV9 and TRBJ2-3, with 9 bases lining up with TRBD2. Sequenced here: PBMCs, sampled before nivolumab (anti-PD-1) treatment. CDR3 nucleotides: TGTGCCAGCAGCTCTGGGACTAGCCGGATGTCCACAGATACGCAGTATTTT. Translated: CASSSGTSRMSTDTQYF.